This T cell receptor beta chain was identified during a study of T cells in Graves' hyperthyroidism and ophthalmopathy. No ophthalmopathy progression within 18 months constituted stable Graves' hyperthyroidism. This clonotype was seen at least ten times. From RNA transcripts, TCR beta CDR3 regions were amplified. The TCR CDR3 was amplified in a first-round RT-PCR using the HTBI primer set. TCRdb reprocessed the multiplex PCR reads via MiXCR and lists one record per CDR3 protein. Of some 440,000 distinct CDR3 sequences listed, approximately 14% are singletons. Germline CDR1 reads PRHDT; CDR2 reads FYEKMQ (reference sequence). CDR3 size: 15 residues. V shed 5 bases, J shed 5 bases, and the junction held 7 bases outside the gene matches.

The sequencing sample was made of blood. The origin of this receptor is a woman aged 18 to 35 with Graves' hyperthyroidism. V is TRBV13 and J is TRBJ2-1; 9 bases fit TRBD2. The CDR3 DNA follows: TGTGCCAGCAGCACCCTAGCGGGGTGGGACAATGAGCAGTTCTTC. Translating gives CASSTLAGWDNEQFF.